The 24 T cell receptor beta chains below all came from one sample that was sequenced in a study of blood T cell repertoires in COVID-19. Using immunoSEQ multiplex PCR, the repertoire was profiled, and TCRdb retains in-frame clones only, with some absent. The sample contains approximately 220,000 clones, around 82% of which appear only once. The source material was peripheral blood. These receptors all stem from a woman between 40 and 55 years old with active or convalescent COVID-19.

The V call is TRBV28, the J call TRBJ2-2; D gene unclear. The CDR3 consists of 16 residues. V shed 2 bases and J shed 0 bases, with 10 bases lying between them. Germline values: CDR1 MDHEN, CDR2 SYDVKM. CDR3 bases: TGTGCCAGCAGTTTAGATCGGGTGGCGAACACCGGGGAGCTGTTTTTT. Its protein is CASSLDRVANTGELFF. The whole variable domain, remainder taken from reference TRBV28 and TRBJ2-2, is DVKVTQSSRYLVKRTGEKVFLECVQDMDHENMFWYRQDPGLGLRLIYFSYDVKMKEKGDIPEGYSVSREKKERFSLILESASTNQTSMYLCASSLDRVANTGELFFGEGSRLTVL.

V and J are TRBV6-5 and TRBJ1-4, with D hard to call. Germline V gene sequence: CDR1 MNHEY, CDR2 SVGAGI. CDR3 size: 11 residues. CDR3 sequence reads: CATATNEKLFF. The DNA of the CDR3 is TGTGCAACGGCAACTAATGAAAAACTGTTTTTT.

Regarding this clone: The germline gene is not matched at one end of the junction; a read error may be the cause. The chain links TRBV7-7 to TRBJ2-5, with 9 bases lining up with TRBD2. Germline lookup yields CDR1 SSHAT and CDR2 FNYEAQ (reference sequence). The CDR3 length is 16 residues. CDR3 nucleotides: TGTGCTAGCAGCTATGTGGGCGGGGGGGGTCAAGAGACCCAGTACTTC. It is translated as CASSYVGGGGQETQYF.

CDR3 amino acids: CASRTGTDGNQPQHF. CDR3 DNA sequence: TGTGCCAGCAGGACCGGGACAGACGGCAATCAGCCCCAGCATTTT. This sequence joins TRBV2 and TRBJ1-5; 7 nucleotides align to TRBD1. CDR3 length: 15 amino acids. Germline CDR1 SNHLY, CDR2 FYNNEI. V trimming: 6 bases; J trimming: 2 bases; junction bases outside the gene matches: 7.

The chain recombines TRBV2 with TRBJ2-3, with 8 bases matching TRBD1. Germline V gene data show CDR1 as SNHLY and CDR2 as FYNNEI. The CDR3 runs to 16 residues. Unmatched junction bases numbered 10, after V lost 6 bases and J lost 2 bases. CDR3 residues: CASRDPGQVLTDTQYF. CDR3 DNA sequence: TGTGCCAGCAGGGACCCGGGACAGGTCCTCACAGATACGCAGTATTTT. Full variable domain (rest looked up from reference TRBV2 and TRBJ2-3): EPEVTQTPSHQVTQMGQEVILRCVPISNHLYFYWYRQILGQKVEFLVSFYNNEISEKSEIFDDQFSVERPDGSNFTLKIRSTKLEDSAMYFCASRDPGQVLTDTQYFGPGTRLTVL.

The V call is TRBV19, the J call TRBJ2-2, with 10 positions matching TRBD2. The CDR3 sequence is 17 residues long. The V gene's germline CDR1 is LNHDA and CDR2 SQIVND (reference sequence). J lost 6 bases, V lost 0 bases, and 7 bases had no gene match. CDR3 nucleotides: TGTGCCAGTAGTATAGACGCCGGGACTAGCGTTCCCGGGGAGCTGTTTTTT. This translates into CASSIDAGTSVPGELFF.

The J gene is TRBJ1-2, the V gene TRBV3-1 (or the pseudogene TRBV3-2); 7 nucleotides agree with TRBD1. The CDR3 extends over 16 amino acids. With 5 bases clipped from V and 0 bases from J, the junction kept 9 bases outside the gene matches. Germline CDR1 is LGHDT and CDR2 is YNNKEL (reference sequence). The DNA for the CDR3 is TGTGCCAGCAGCTCGCCGGGACAGCCAGCTAACTATGGCTACACCTTC. Translation: CASSSPGQPANYGYTF.

The J gene is TRBJ1-4, the V gene TRBV7-9; a possible D gene is TRBD1 (5 bases). Trimming left V 6 bases short and J 1 base short, with 15 bases between. CDR1 is SEHNR and CDR2 is FQNEAQ in the germline V gene (reference sequence). The CDR3 is 16 amino acids. CDR3 in DNA: TGTGCCAGCAGGTCGGCAGCAGGGTTAACTAATGAAAAACTGTTTTTT. Translation gives CASRSAAGLTNEKLFF.

The CDR3 sequence: CASSLAGTGGDYGYTF. The CDR3 nucleotides are TGTGCCAGCAGCTTAGCGGGGACAGGGGGGGACTATGGCTACACCTTC. This rearrangement joins TRBV7-9 to TRBJ1-2; 11 nucleotides line up with TRBD1. Germline CDR1 reads SEHNR; CDR2 reads FQNEAQ (reference sequence). This CDR3 region has 16 residues. Trimming cost V 0 bases and J 3 bases; bases outside gene matches: 3.

The table lists this clone with a count of one. The chain combines TRBV10-2 with TRBJ2-1, with 7 positions matching TRBD2. The CDR3 runs to 15 residues. V shed 10 bases, J shed 2 bases, and the junction held 11 bases outside the gene matches. Germline assignment: CDR1 WSHSY and CDR2 SAAADI. CDR3 nucleotide sequence: TGCGCCACTTCAACCCGAGCGGGAACCTACAATGAGCAGTTCTTC. This encodes CATSTRAGTYNEQFF.

The chain employs TRBV7-2 and TRBJ1-2; TRBD1 agrees at 9 bases. The CDR3 has 15 amino acids. Germline loops: CDR1 SGHTA, CDR2 FQGNSA. V lost 0 bases and J lost 2; bases outside the gene matches: 1. DNA of the CDR3: TGTGCCAGCAGCTTAGCCGGGACAGGGAACTATGGCTACACCTTC. Encoded protein: CASSLAGTGNYGYTF.

V is TRBV12-5 and J is TRBJ2-7, with TRBD1 matching over 7 bases. The CDR3 is 14 residues long. The germline V gene encodes CDR1 LGHNT and CDR2 FRNRAP. With V trimmed by 5 bases and J by 3 bases, 7 bases remained unmatched. The chain's CDR3 is CASGDTGTDYEQYF. CDR3 in DNA: TGTGCTAGTGGTGATACCGGGACAGACTACGAGCAGTACTTC. Full variable domain (remainder filled in from reference TRBV12-5 and TRBJ2-7): DARVTQTPRHKVTEMGQEVTMRCQPILGHNTVFWYRQTMMQGLELLAYFRNRAPLDDSGMPKDRFSAEMPDATLATLKIQPSEPRDSAVYFCASGDTGTDYEQYFGPGTRLTVT.

This clone was recorded once. The chain has TRBV30 and TRBJ2-7; TRBD2 matches at 7 bases. J was trimmed by 1 base and V by 0 bases; bases with no gene match: 9. The germline gives CDR1 GTSNPN, CDR2 SVGIG (reference sequence). This CDR3 has 16 amino acids. CDR3 sequence (DNA): TGTGCCTGGAGTGTTCCGGCTAGCGGCCCTTCCTACGAGCAGTACTTC. Its translation: CAWSVPASGPSYEQYF.

V and J are TRBV9 and TRBJ2-3; D call uncertain. Trimming took off 4 bases at V and 2 bases at J, with 14 bases between the two ends. Germline V lookup: CDR1 SGDLS, CDR2 YYNGEE. The CDR3 length is 15 residues. CDR3 region: CASSPYENPTDTQYF. CDR3 nucleotide sequence: TGTGCCAGCAGCCCTTACGAGAATCCCACAGATACGCAGTATTTT.

This rearrangement joins TRBV2 to TRBJ2-7; TRBD1 agrees at 8 bases. The CDR3 covers 13 residues. Per the germline V gene, CDR1 is SNHLY and CDR2 is FYNNEI. The V segment lost 5 bases and the J segment 3 bases; nucleotides outside the gene matches: 3. CDR3 loop: CASSLGTGYEQYF. As DNA, the CDR3 is TGTGCCAGCAGTCTTGGGACAGGCTACGAGCAGTACTTC. Full variable domain (missing parts from reference TRBV2 and TRBJ2-7): EPEVTQTPSHQVTQMGQEVILRCVPISNHLYFYWYRQILGQKVEFLVSFYNNEISEKSEIFDDQFSVERPDGSNFTLKIRSTKLEDSAMYFCASSLGTGYEQYFGPGTRLTVT.

The chain couples TRBV28 to TRBJ1-4, with D maybe TRBD1 (6 bases). V lost 8 bases and J lost 8, with 15 bases in between. The CDR3 runs to 13 residues. Germline CDR1 is MDHEN and CDR2 is SYDVKM. The CDR3 region has the DNA TGTGCCAGCTTCACAGGGACCCGAGAAAAACTGTTTTTT. Translation gives CASFTGTREKLFF.

This clone has a single count. This chain links TRBV27 with TRBJ2-7, with D possibly matching TRBD1 (5 bases). Per the germline V gene, CDR1 is MNHEY and CDR2 is SMNVEV (reference sequence). There are 15 residues in the CDR3. With 2 bases removed from V and 3 bases from J, the gap between germline ends came to 14 bases. The CDR3 reads CASSLTFTGFYEQYF. CDR3 bases: TGTGCCAGCAGTTTAACGTTCACAGGATTCTACGAGCAGTACTTC.

This chain uses TRBV29-1 with TRBJ1-2, with TRBD1 identical over 7 bases. Unmatched junction bases numbered 5, after V lost 4 bases and J lost 6 bases. The CDR3 is 12 residues long. CDR1 is SQVTM, CDR2 ANQGSEA, per germline. The CDR3 nucleotides are TGCAGCGTTGTAGGGGGCGGGGATGGCTACACCTTC. Translation: CSVVGGGDGYTF. Based on the CDR3 plus reference TRBV29-1 and TRBJ1-2, the full variable domain is SAVISQKPSRDICQRGTSLTIQCQVDSQVTMMFWYRQQPGQSLTLIATANQGSEATYESGFVIDKFPISRPNLTFSTLTVSNMSPEDSSIYLCSVVGGGDGYTFGSGTRLTVV.

This chain connects TRBV3-1 (or the pseudogene TRBV3-2) to TRBJ2-1, with TRBD1 identical over 7 bases. Germline V gene lookup returns CDR1 LGHDT and CDR2 YNNKEL (reference sequence). The V and J ends lost 3 bases and 7 bases, in that order; junction bases with no gene match: 9. The CDR3 totals 15 residues. CDR3 sequence reads: CASSHNRDRYNEQFF. Written as DNA, the CDR3 is TGTGCCAGCAGCCACAACCGGGACAGATATAATGAGCAGTTCTTC.

CDR3 residues: CASSFGIGVLNEQFF. For the CDR3, the DNA is TGTGCCAGCAGCTTCGGGATTGGGGTATTGAATGAGCAGTTCTTC. The V call is TRBV7-3, the J call TRBJ2-1; D possibly corresponds to TRBD2 (5 bases). Trimming removed 3 bases from V and 7 bases from J, with 16 bases in between. In germline, CDR1 is SGHTA, CDR2 FQGTGA. The CDR3 runs to 15 residues.

This sequence joins TRBV24-1 and TRBJ1-1, with unresolved D. The CDR3 loop spans 11 amino acids. Germline CDR1 KGHDR, CDR2 SFDVKD. Trimming left V 4 bases short and J 10 bases short, with 9 bases between. The CDR3 DNA is TGTGCCACCAGTGAGGAGGGAGTAGCTTTCTTT. Its protein product is CATSEEGVAFF.

J is TRBJ1-5 and V is TRBV10-1, with unresolved D. CDR1 is WNHNN, CDR2 SYGVQD, per germline (reference sequence). Trimming took off 3 bases at V and 7 bases at J, with 10 bases between the two ends. CDR3 size: 13 residues. The CDR3 DNA sequence: TGCGCCAGCAGTGATAGTCCGGGGCAGCCCCAGCATTTT. The encoded protein is CASSDSPGQPQHF.

V usage is TRBV28 and J usage is TRBJ2-1; 10 bases are a match to TRBD1. V gave up 9 bases and J gave up 12 bases; unmatched junction bases: 17. CDR3 length: 15 residues. In germline, CDR1 is MDHEN, CDR2 SYDVKM. CDR3 residues: CASQRQGAWTSTQFF. CDR3 sequence (DNA): TGTGCCAGTCAACGACAGGGGGCTTGGACGAGTACGCAGTTCTTC.

CDR3 region: CASILPLAGGANEQFF. CDR3 nucleotides: TGTGCCAGCATATTGCCACTAGCGGGAGGAGCCAATGAGCAGTTCTTC. The chain combines TRBV2 with TRBJ2-1, with TRBD2 matching 12 bases. V lost 7 bases, J lost 6 bases, and 10 bases stayed unmatched. CDR3 length: 16 amino acids. The germline V gene encodes CDR1 SNHLY and CDR2 FYNNEI.